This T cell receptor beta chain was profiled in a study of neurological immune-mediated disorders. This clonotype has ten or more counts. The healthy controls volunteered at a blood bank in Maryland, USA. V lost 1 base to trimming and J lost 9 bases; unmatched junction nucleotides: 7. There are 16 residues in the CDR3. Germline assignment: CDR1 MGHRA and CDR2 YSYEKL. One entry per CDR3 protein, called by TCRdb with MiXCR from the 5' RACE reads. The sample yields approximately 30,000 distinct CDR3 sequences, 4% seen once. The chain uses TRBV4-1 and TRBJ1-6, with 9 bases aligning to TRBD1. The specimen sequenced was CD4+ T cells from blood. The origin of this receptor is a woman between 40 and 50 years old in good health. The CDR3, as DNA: TGCGCCAGCAGCCAAGCGCCGGGACAGGGATTTTCACCCCTCCACTTT. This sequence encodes CASSQAPGQGFSPLHF.